Below are 32 T cell receptor beta chains sequenced from a single sample in a study of T cell responses to AZD1222 COVID-19 vaccine. Assay used: immunoSEQ multiplex PCR; TCRdb lists only in-frame clones, some missing. The table includes 150,000 to 160,000 clones, 75% to 95% detected once. Material: peripheral blood, obtained on day 0 of AZD1222 vaccination. The source is an adult in good health.

The V and J genes are TRBV28 and TRBJ2-5; TRBD2 matches at 13 bases. The CDR3 sequence is 16 residues long. Germline assignment: CDR1 MDHEN and CDR2 SYDVKM. The trim removed 5 bases at V and 3 bases at J, leaving 6 bases unmatched. CDR3 amino acids: CASSHGTSGTEETQYF. The CDR3 coding sequence is TGTGCCAGCAGTCATGGGACTAGCGGGACGGAAGAGACCCAGTACTTC.

This clone appeared a few times. This sequence joins TRBV6-2 or TRBV6-3 and TRBJ1-4; D unclear. V gave up 4 bases and J gave up 6 bases, with 12 bases separating them. Germline lookup yields CDR1 MNHEY and CDR2 SVGEGT. The length of the CDR3 is 14 residues. CDR3 in DNA: TGTGCCAGCAGTTCGATTGAGCCCTATGAAAAACTGTTTTTT. Residues: CASSSIEPYEKLFF.

The chain joins TRBV9 to TRBJ2-3, with 12 nucleotides matching TRBD2. V shed 2 bases, J shed 4 bases, and the junction held 11 bases outside the gene matches. CDR1 and CDR2 (germline): SGDLS, YYNGEE. The length of the CDR3 is 18 residues. The CDR3 loop reads CASSVTGASGRGADTQYF. The CDR3, as DNA: TGTGCCAGCAGCGTGACAGGGGCTAGCGGGAGGGGTGCAGATACGCAGTATTTT.

This chain links TRBV19 with TRBJ2-5, with TRBD2 matching over 8 bases. The germline V gene encodes CDR1 LNHDA and CDR2 SQIVND (reference sequence). The V and J ends lost 2 bases and 1 base, in that order; junction bases with no gene match: 3. The CDR3 covers 15 residues. CDR3 sequence reads: CASSITGGFQETQYF. The CDR3 bases are TGTGCCAGTAGTATAACGGGGGGGTTCCAAGAGACCCAGTACTTC.

The DNA of the CDR3 is TGTGCCAGCAGTGAAAAACAGGGAACCCGCATTAACTATGGCTACACCTTC. Its protein is CASSEKQGTRINYGYTF. The chain combines TRBV2 with TRBJ1-2; maybe TRBD1 (6 bases). CDR1 is SNHLY, CDR2 FYNNEI, per germline. Trimming removed 2 bases at V and 1 base at J, with 17 bases between. This CDR3 region has 17 residues. Full variable domain (rest looked up from reference TRBV2 and TRBJ1-2): EPEVTQTPSHQVTQMGQEVILRCVPISNHLYFYWYRQILGQKVEFLVSFYNNEISEKSEIFDDQFSVERPDGSNFTLKIRSTKLEDSAMYFCASSEKQGTRINYGYTFGSGTRLTVV.

This clone has a single count. CDR3 loop: CASSYGHPSTDTQYF. The CDR3 coding sequence is TGTGCCAGCAGTTACGGGCACCCCAGCACAGATACGCAGTATTTT. The chain links TRBV6-5 to TRBJ2-3; D remains unclear. V was clipped by 2 bases and J by 0 bases, with 9 bases between them. CDR1 and CDR2 (germline): MNHEY, SVGAGI. This CDR3 has 15 residues.

The chain couples TRBV5-1 to TRBJ2-1; D remains unclear. Trimming removed 0 bases at V and 8 bases at J, with 3 bases between. CDR1 and CDR2 (germline): SGHRS, YFSETQ. The CDR3 spans 11 residues. CDR3: CASSLDHEQFF. CDR3 DNA: TGCGCCAGCAGCTTGGATCATGAGCAGTTCTTC.

The chain carries TRBV7-3 and TRBJ2-1; D is perhaps TRBD1 (7 bases). Germline CDR1 and CDR2: SGHTA and FQGTGA. The CDR3 consists of 15 residues. The V end lost 2 bases, the J end lost 1 base, and 9 bases lay between the germline ends. The CDR3 nucleotides are TGTGCCAGCAGCTTACAGGGGGGATCCTACAATGAGCAGTTCTTC. Its translation is CASSLQGGSYNEQFF.

The V call is TRBV27, the J call TRBJ1-1; tentative D call: TRBD1 (6 bases). Trimming removed 4 bases at V and 4 bases at J, with 16 bases between. Germline V CDR1 and CDR2: MNHEY, SMNVEV (reference sequence). This CDR3 spans 15 amino acids. The CDR3 loop reads CASSSTGQIGTEAFF. CDR3 DNA: TGTGCCAGCAGTTCGACAGGCCAGATTGGCACTGAAGCTTTCTTT.

The J gene is TRBJ2-1, the V gene TRBV18, with 11 bases lining up with TRBD2. Germline trimming cut 1 base from V and 0 bases from J; bases unmatched to any gene: 2. The CDR3 consists of 17 residues. The germline CDR1 and CDR2 sequences are KGHSH and LQKENI. The CDR3 bases are TGTGCCAGCTCACCACTTACTAGCGGGAGCTCCTACAATGAGCAGTTCTTC. It specifies CASSPLTSGSSYNEQFF.

The rearrangement joins TRBV5-6 to TRBJ2-5; D gene unclear. There are 12 residues in the CDR3. V dropped 0 bases and J dropped 5 bases, with 5 bases sitting between them. Germline lookup yields CDR1 SGHDT and CDR2 YYEEEE. Here the CDR3 reads CASSLDGETQYF. The CDR3 DNA is TGTGCCAGCAGCTTGGACGGTGAGACCCAGTACTTC.

The chain is built from TRBV4-1 and TRBJ2-1; D perhaps matches TRBD2 (5 bases). Germline CDR1 MGHRA, CDR2 YSYEKL. Trimming removed 4 bases at V and 7 bases at J, with 11 bases between. The CDR3 is made up of 13 amino acids. The CDR3, as DNA: TGCGCCAGCAGCCCTCGGACTGGTAATGAGCAGTTCTTC. This gives the protein CASSPRTGNEQFF.

The chain couples TRBV6-5 to TRBJ1-2; tentative D call: TRBD1 (6 bases). CDR1 MNHEY and CDR2 SVGAGI come from the germline V gene. The CDR3 has 14 residues. V was clipped by 7 bases and J by 6 bases, with 18 bases between them. The CDR3 protein is CASNGALQGHGYTF. The CDR3 nucleotides are TGTGCCAGCAATGGGGCTCTTCAGGGGCATGGCTACACCTTC.

This chain uses TRBV27 with TRBJ2-1; 9 positions agree with TRBD2. The junction had 10 bases not matched to a gene; V was cut back by 2 bases and J by 5 bases. The CDR3 is 17 amino acids. Looked up from germline, CDR1 is MNHEY and CDR2 is SMNVEV (reference sequence). The CDR3 protein is CASSLIAGVGYDNEQFF. CDR3 in DNA: TGTGCCAGCAGTTTAATAGCGGGAGTGGGTTACGACAATGAGCAGTTCTTC.

The chain couples TRBV7-2 to TRBJ1-2; 12 bases are a match to TRBD1. The CDR3 consists of 15 residues. V shed 1 base, J shed 6 bases, and the junction held 3 bases outside the gene matches. Germline V gene lookup returns CDR1 SGHTA and CDR2 FQGNSA. The CDR3 loop reads CASSLVGTGGDGYTF. The DNA of the CDR3 is TGTGCCAGCAGCTTAGTTGGGACAGGGGGCGATGGCTACACCTTC.

The gene calls are TRBV10-3 and TRBJ1-2; 9 nucleotides align to TRBD1. Germline assignment: CDR1 ENHRY and CDR2 SYGVKD. CDR3 size: 13 residues. J was trimmed by 8 bases and V by 4 bases; bases with no gene match: 5. CDR3 amino acids: CAISVGQGEGYTF. The DNA for the CDR3 is TGTGCCATCAGTGTGGGACAGGGTGAGGGCTACACCTTC.

The chain has TRBV12-3 or TRBV12-4 and TRBJ1-1; D not certain. The V end was cut by 3 bases, the J end by 4 bases, with 9 bases between. CDR3 length: 13 residues. CDR3 region: CASSFSDFTEAFF. The DNA for the CDR3 is TGTGCCAGCAGTTTTTCGGACTTCACTGAAGCTTTCTTT.

DNA for the CDR3: TGTGCCAGCAGCTTAGTCCAGTGGTACAGGGAGTGGGAGACCCAGTACTTC. This gives the protein CASSLVQWYREWETQYF. The chain combines TRBV7-8 with TRBJ2-5, with a tentative D call TRBD1 (6 bases). From germline, CDR1 is SGHVS and CDR2 FQNEAQ. There are 17 residues in the CDR3. Trimming shortened V by 1 base and J by 5 bases, and 20 bases separated the two germline ends.

V usage is TRBV6-6 and J usage is TRBJ2-2, with D unclear. The CDR3 length is 15 residues. V was pared by 1 base and J by 5 bases, with 11 bases between. Germline assignment: CDR1 MNHNY and CDR2 SVGAGI (reference sequence). CDR3 protein: CASSYLARSTGELFF. The CDR3 region has the DNA TGTGCCAGCAGTTACTTGGCAAGATCTACCGGGGAGCTGTTTTTT.

The chain couples TRBV4-3 to TRBJ1-3; TRBD1 is a possible D gene (5 bases). V lost 1 base and J lost 8, with 9 bases in between. The CDR3 runs 13 residues. Germline CDR1 reads LGHNA; CDR2 reads YSLEER. The CDR3 sequence: CASSQVLGDTIYF. CDR3 DNA sequence: TGCGCCAGCAGCCAAGTGTTGGGGGACACCATATATTTT.

The rearrangement uses TRBV27 and TRBJ2-7, with D perhaps matching TRBD1 or TRBD2 (5 bases each). Trimming pared 6 bases from V and 3 bases from J, leaving 18 bases between. Germline loops: CDR1 MNHEY, CDR2 SMNVEV (reference sequence). The length of the CDR3 is 15 residues. The CDR3, as DNA: TGTGCCAGCAGAACTCAGGGAGCAGGCAACTACGAGCAGTACTTC. Its translation: CASRTQGAGNYEQYF.

The genes are TRBV7-6 and TRBJ1-3; 8 bases are a match to TRBD1. V was clipped by 5 bases and J by 0 bases; unmatched bases: 9. The CDR3 spans 17 residues. The V gene's germline CDR1 is SGHVS and CDR2 FNYEAQ. CDR3 DNA sequence: TGTGCCAGCAGCCAGATTCAGGGGGCCCTCTCTGGAAACACCATATATTTT. Translating gives CASSQIQGALSGNTIYF.

This sequence joins TRBV5-1 and TRBJ1-2, with a tentative D call TRBD1 (6 bases). The CDR3 contains 15 residues. Germline lookup yields CDR1 SGHRS and CDR2 YFSETQ. V was shortened by 2 bases and J by 1 base, with 12 bases between the two germline ends. CDR3 sequence reads: CASSFAGALNYGYTF. The DNA of the CDR3 is TGCGCCAGCAGCTTCGCGGGGGCGCTTAACTATGGCTACACCTTC.

The chain carries TRBV11-2 and TRBJ2-4; 8 bases agree with TRBD1. This CDR3 region has 17 residues. Trimming cost V 1 base and J 5 bases; bases outside gene matches: 10. Germline CDR1 and CDR2: SGHAT and FQNNGV. The CDR3 DNA is TGTGCCAGCAGCTTAGCATTGGGCAGGGGGCCCGAAAACATTCAGTACTTC. Translated, it gives CASSLALGRGPENIQYF. Supplemented by reference TRBV11-2 and TRBJ2-4, the full variable domain reads EAGVAQSPRYKIIEKRQSVAFWCNPISGHATLYWYQQILGQGPKLLIQFQNNGVVDDSQLPKDRFSAERLKGVDSTLKIQPAKLEDSAVYLCASSLALGRGPENIQYFGAGTRLSVL.

Written as DNA, the CDR3 is TGTGCCAGCAGCCCATTGGCAGGGAGGGTTACCACTGAAGCTTTCTTT. It yields the protein CASSPLAGRVTTEAFF. The V gene is TRBV9, the J gene TRBJ1-1, with a tentative D call TRBD1 (5 bases). Germline V gives CDR1 SGDLS, CDR2 YYNGEE. This CDR3 comprises 16 residues. V was shortened by 4 bases and J by 4 bases, with 20 bases between the two germline ends.

The chain links TRBV6-5 to TRBJ1-2, with 9 bases aligning to TRBD1. This CDR3 spans 14 amino acids. Per germline, CDR1 MNHEY and CDR2 SVGAGI. J lost 10 bases, V lost 2 bases, and 8 bases had no gene match. As DNA, the CDR3 is TGTGCCAGCAGTTACGGGACCGGGACAGGGTTCTACACCTTC. Its protein is CASSYGTGTGFYTF.

The rearrangement joins TRBV2 to TRBJ2-5; D not resolved. There are 15 residues in the CDR3. Germline CDR1 and CDR2: SNHLY and FYNNEI. The ends were cut back, 8 bases at V and 3 bases at J, with 19 bases in the middle. This CDR3 is CASLTTRNLKETQYF. DNA for the CDR3: TGTGCCAGCTTAACTACTCGGAACCTAAAAGAGACCCAGTACTTC.

This clone was recorded once. The gene calls are TRBV12-3 or TRBV12-4 and TRBJ1-1; no definite D call. V was pared by 2 bases and J by 7 bases, with 8 bases between. The CDR3 is 12 residues long. In DNA form, the CDR3 reads TGTGCCAGCAGTTTACGGGGAATTGAAGCTTTCTTT. It codes for CASSLRGIEAFF.

This rearrangement joins TRBV11-2 to TRBJ2-2; 7 bases align to TRBD2. The V gene end was trimmed by 5 bases and the J gene end by 7 bases; junction bases not matched to a gene: 16. CDR3 length equals 17 residues. Germline CDR1 reads SGHAT; CDR2 reads FQNNGV. Here the CDR3 DNA reads TGTGCCAGCAGCCGCCCCCTTACCGGGAGGTTTATCGGGGAGCTGTTTTTT. Its protein product is CASSRPLTGRFIGELFF.

The gene calls are TRBV30 and TRBJ1-1; no clear D. The CDR3 spans 14 residues. V lost 5 bases and J 7 bases, leaving 20 bases between the germline ends. Per germline, CDR1 GTSNPN and CDR2 SVGIG (reference sequence). CDR3 amino acids: CAWDVPPGYLEAFF. CDR3 in DNA: TGTGCCTGGGACGTACCTCCAGGCTACCTTGAAGCTTTCTTT.

The chain uses TRBV27 and TRBJ1-1; 7 bases align to TRBD1. V was clipped by 5 bases and J by 0 bases; unmatched bases: 6. Germline assignment: CDR1 MNHEY and CDR2 SMNVEV (reference sequence). CDR3 length: 15 residues. CDR3: CASSRGQVMNTEAFF. The CDR3 DNA reads as TGTGCCAGCAGTCGTGGACAGGTCATGAACACTGAAGCTTTCTTT.

This chain joins TRBV12-3 or TRBV12-4 and TRBJ1-3, with D uncertain. The ends were cut back, 3 bases at V and 3 bases at J, with 6 bases in the middle. The CDR3 runs to 13 residues. The chain's CDR3 is CASSFLDGNTIYF. The CDR3, as DNA: TGTGCCAGCAGTTTTTTGGATGGAAACACCATATATTTT.